What follows are 4 T cell receptor beta chains derived from one specimen sequenced in a study of T cell responses to AZD1222 COVID-19 vaccine (dated by TCRdb to the early 2020s). This specimen's time point label, per the study, means: baseline before first vaccination. The method was the immunoSEQ multiplex PCR assay. What TCRdb holds here is the immuneACCESS table cut down to in-frame rearrangements. Part of the clones is not present; checked against another copy, under half of the missing clones reflect an unresolved V gene, and the others are unexplained. The sample table contains around 200,000 clones; only one count was recorded for approximately 86% of them. The ten largest clones capture approximately 7.7% of the sample. The material was peripheral blood, obtained on day 0 of AZD1222 vaccination. These receptors all come from an adult in good health.

There are a few counts of this clone. The gene calls are TRBV25-1 and TRBJ2-7; 9 positions match TRBD1. Germline CDR1 is MGHDK and CDR2 is SYGVNS. The V gene end was trimmed by 1 base and the J gene end by 3 bases; junction bases not matched to a gene: 7. The CDR3 totals 16 residues. The DNA of the CDR3 is TGTGCCAGCAGTGAATCCGTAACAGGGGGCGGCTACGAGCAGTACTTC. This gives the protein CASSESVTGGGYEQYF.

The V and J genes are TRBV30 and TRBJ1-5; TRBD1 is a possible D gene (6 bases). The germline gives CDR1 GTSNPN, CDR2 SVGIG (reference sequence). V was pared by 4 bases and J by 1 base, with 14 bases between. The CDR3 contains 15 residues. The chain's CDR3 is CAWNPGGQSNQPQHF. Written as DNA, the CDR3 is TGTGCCTGGAACCCCGGGGGGCAGAGCAATCAGCCCCAGCATTTT.

The J gene is TRBJ1-4, the V gene TRBV19; 7 bases are a match to TRBD1. The CDR3 length is 14 residues. CDR1 LNHDA and CDR2 SQIVND come from the germline V gene (reference sequence). V shed 6 bases, J shed 5 bases, and the junction held 6 bases outside the gene matches. The CDR3 is CASRPGQRNEKLFF. The CDR3 coding sequence is TGTGCCAGTAGACCGGGACAGAGAAATGAAAAACTGTTTTTT.

V is TRBV18 and J is TRBJ2-1, with 11 bases matching TRBD2. Losses at the gene ends were 3 bases for V and 4 bases for J; bases not matched to a gene: 14. CDR1 is KGHSH and CDR2 is LQKENI in the germline V gene. The CDR3 runs 19 residues. The CDR3 DNA reads as TGTGCCAGCTCACCTAGGAGTACTAGCGGGGGCCCGCCTTACAATGAGCAGTTCTTC. It codes for CASSPRSTSGGPPYNEQFF.